This T cell receptor beta chain was captured in a study of low-dose radiotherapy and immunotherapy resistance in tumors. Across the study: The fractionation for Cohort 1 was 0.5 Gy per fraction every 2 weeks, totaling 6.5 Gy. With 1 Gy per fraction every two weeks, Cohort 2 accumulated 13 Gy across 26 weeks. The study administered intravenous cyclophosphamide at 200 mg/m2 every two weeks, one day ahead of radiation and immunotherapy. Every day for four cycles from cycle 1 day 1, patients took 300 mg of oral aspirin.

TRAV- and TRBV-specific primers were used for first-strand cDNA, which covered alpha and beta chains. A roughly 20-cycle PCR with a constant-region primer and V-primer adapter amplified TCRs. TCRdb called the reads again in MiXCR, with one record for every CDR3 protein. The sample records fewer than 95,000 distinct CDR3 sequences, under 10% being singletons. Time point described: before trial treatment. CDR3 length equals 15 residues. Sample: PBMCs, taken before treatment. The V gene is TRBV26, the J gene TRBJ2-1; the D segment call TRBD2 is taken from the table without a DNA check. TRBV26 corresponds to a pseudogene. The receptor's source is a male donor with prostate cancer. The CDR3: CASSYGTSANNEQFF. The CDR3 DNA sequence: TGTGCCAGCAGTTATGGGACTAGCGCGAACAATGAGCAGTTCTTC.